This T cell receptor beta chain was retrieved from a study of T cells in Graves' hyperthyroidism and ophthalmopathy. Turning to the study itself: Peripheral blood draws took place at initial diagnosis, ahead of any treatment. Study outcomes and limitations: Clonotypes that were expanded in thyroid above 0.001 mostly appeared in blood too.

CDR3 length: 15 amino acids. Germline V gene lookup returns CDR1 MNHNS and CDR2 SASEGT. The V end lost 1 base, the J end lost 5 bases, and 15 bases lay between the germline ends. The CDR3 regions of TCR beta were amplified from RNA transcripts. TCR CDR3 underwent first-round RT-PCR with the HTBI primer set. TCRdb analysed the multiplex PCR reads with MiXCR anew, one entry per CDR3 protein. The table shows about 420,000 distinct CDR3 sequences, with about 15% occurring only once. This clonotype has at least ten counts. Its specificity is not known. Sequencing was performed on blood. The TCR comes from a woman under 30 with Graves' hyperthyroidism. V gene TRBV6-1 combines with J gene TRBJ2-7; D may be TRBD2 (7 bases). The CDR3 bases are TGTGCCAGCAGTGAAGAAGGCGGGGGCTACGACGAGCAGTACTTC. Protein: CASSEEGGGYDEQYF.